This is a list of T cell receptor beta chains from one sample in a study of cytomegalovirus exposure and HLA in healthy donors. Data came from immunoSEQ multiplex PCR; TCRdb stores just in-frame clones and leaves some out. The repertoire includes some 90,000 clones, about four fifths of them detected once, and roughly 3.2% sits in the top ten. Source material: PBMCs. The receptors come from a female donor in good health and CMV-seropositive. Each CDR3 is given with its conserved first and last residue. Each record gives: D gene, clone size, V gene, J gene, CDR3 DNA, CDR3 protein. The D gene is left open where the match is weak. A clone size is listed for some rows: how often the clone was seen (once, few, many), or a class if it is expanded.

d_call: .; clone_size: once; v_call: TRBV6-5; j_call: TRBJ1-1; cdr3_nt: TGTGCCAGTTCTACAGGGCCGAACACTGAAGCTTTCTTT; cdr3_aa: CASSTGPNTEAFF
d_call: TRBD1; clone_size: .; v_call: TRBV11-2; j_call: TRBJ1-4; cdr3_nt: TGTGCCAGCAGCGTACAGGGGGCCTCTAATGAAAAACTGTTTTTT; cdr3_aa: CASSVQGASNEKLFF
d_call: .; clone_size: few; v_call: TRBV6-4; j_call: TRBJ2-3; cdr3_nt: TGTGCCAGCAGTGAGGAGGGATCCACAGATACGCAGTATTTT; cdr3_aa: CASSEEGSTDTQYF
d_call: .; clone_size: few; v_call: TRBV6-5; j_call: TRBJ1-1; cdr3_nt: TGTGCCAGCCGGACGGGGGGAGTGACTGAAGCTTTCTTT; cdr3_aa: CASRTGGVTEAFF
d_call: TRBD1; clone_size: .; v_call: TRBV5-1; j_call: TRBJ1-1; cdr3_nt: TGCGCCAGCAGCTCGGACAGGGCCCGGCGGACTGAAGCTTTCTTT; cdr3_aa: CASSSDRARRTEAFF
d_call: .; clone_size: .; v_call: TRBV4-3; j_call: TRBJ2-2; cdr3_nt: TGCGCCAGCAGCCAAGTAGGCGGGGAGGCGGTGACCGGGGAGCTGTTTTTT; cdr3_aa: CASSQVGGEAVTGELFF
d_call: .; clone_size: .; v_call: TRBV5-1; j_call: TRBJ2-1; cdr3_nt: TGCGCCAGCAGCGCGGCGCGGGGCAGGGATGAGCAGTTCTTC; cdr3_aa: CASSAARGRDEQFF
d_call: .; clone_size: .; v_call: TRBV6-6; j_call: TRBJ2-1; cdr3_nt: TGTGCCTGTCGACCCGGGACTCCCTTCAATGAGCAGTTCTTC; cdr3_aa: CACRPGTPFNEQFF
d_call: .; clone_size: few; v_call: TRBV28; j_call: TRBJ2-7; cdr3_nt: TGTGCCAGCAGTTTAAGGCGTACCGCTACCACTAGGGAGCAGTACTTC; cdr3_aa: CASSLRRTATTREQYF
d_call: .; clone_size: .; v_call: TRBV13; j_call: TRBJ2-1; cdr3_nt: TGTGCCAGCAGCAGGGGTGGAAGGTACAATGAGCAGTTCTTC; cdr3_aa: CASSRGGRYNEQFF
d_call: .; clone_size: .; v_call: TRBV19; j_call: TRBJ2-3; cdr3_nt: TGTGCCAGTAACAGGATTAGCACAGATACGCAGTATTTT; cdr3_aa: CASNRISTDTQYF
d_call: TRBD1; clone_size: once; v_call: TRBV7-8; j_call: TRBJ2-7; cdr3_nt: TGTGCCAGCAGCTTAGCCTCGGGACAGGGGGAGCACTTC; cdr3_aa: CASSLASGQGEHF
d_call: .; clone_size: .; v_call: TRBV7-8; j_call: TRBJ2-1; cdr3_nt: TGTGCCAGCAGCCAGGGGGGAGTTTTTTACAATGAGCAGTTCTTC; cdr3_aa: CASSQGGVFYNEQFF
d_call: .; clone_size: once; v_call: TRBV28; j_call: TRBJ1-1; cdr3_nt: TGTGCCAGCAGTGACGGGACTACGACTGTTGCTTTCTTT; cdr3_aa: CASSDGTTTVAFF
d_call: TRBD1; clone_size: .; v_call: TRBV10-3; j_call: TRBJ2-1; cdr3_nt: TGTGCCATCAGTGGAACAGGGGCGGATGAGCAGTTCTTC; cdr3_aa: CAISGTGADEQFF
d_call: .; clone_size: .; v_call: TRBV11-3; j_call: TRBJ2-1; cdr3_nt: TGTGCCAGCAGCTTCGGAAGATCCGGGTGGCAGTTCTTC; cdr3_aa: CASSFGRSGWQFF
d_call: .; clone_size: .; v_call: TRBV30; j_call: TRBJ2-7; cdr3_nt: TGTGCCTCCACCTCTCGACTTCCGAGCTCCTACGAGCAGTACTTC; cdr3_aa: CASTSRLPSSYEQYF
d_call: .; clone_size: few; v_call: TRBV6-5; j_call: TRBJ1-2; cdr3_nt: TGTGCCAGCAGTCCGGGGAACACGGTCTTTGGCTACACCTTC; cdr3_aa: CASSPGNTVFGYTF
d_call: TRBD2; clone_size: .; v_call: TRBV29-1; j_call: TRBJ2-7; cdr3_nt: TGCAGCGTTCTAGCGGGGGGACCCTACGAGCAGTACTTC; cdr3_aa: CSVLAGGPYEQYF
d_call: .; clone_size: .; v_call: TRBV30; j_call: TRBJ1-1; cdr3_nt: TGTGCCTGGGACCTGCAGAGGGGCGGGGGAGCTTTCTTT; cdr3_aa: CAWDLQRGGGAFF
d_call: .; clone_size: .; v_call: TRBV30; j_call: TRBJ1-5; cdr3_nt: TGTGCCTGGAGTGTAGTTGGGGCAACGGGCCGGCCCCAGCATTTT; cdr3_aa: CAWSVVGATGRPQHF
d_call: TRBD2; clone_size: .; v_call: TRBV5-1; j_call: TRBJ2-6; cdr3_nt: TGCGCCAGCAGCGGGACTAGCGTTAGCTCTGGGGCCAACGTCCTGACTTTC; cdr3_aa: CASSGTSVSSGANVLTF